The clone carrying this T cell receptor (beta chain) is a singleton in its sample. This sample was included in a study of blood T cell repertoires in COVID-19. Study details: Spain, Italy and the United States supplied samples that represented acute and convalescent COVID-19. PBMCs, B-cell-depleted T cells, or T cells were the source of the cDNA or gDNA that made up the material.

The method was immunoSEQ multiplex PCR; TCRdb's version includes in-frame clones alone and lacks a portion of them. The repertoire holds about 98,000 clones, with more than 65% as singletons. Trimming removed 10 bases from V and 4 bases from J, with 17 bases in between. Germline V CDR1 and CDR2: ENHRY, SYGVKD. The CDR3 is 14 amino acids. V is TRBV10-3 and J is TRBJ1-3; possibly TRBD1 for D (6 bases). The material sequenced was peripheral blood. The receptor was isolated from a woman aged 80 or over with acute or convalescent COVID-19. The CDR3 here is CATHQGIDGNTIYF. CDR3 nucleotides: TGTGCCACACATCAGGGGATTGACGGAAACACCATATATTTT.